A single sample gave rise to the 12 T cell receptor beta chains below, sequenced in a study of control samples from healthy donors and cancer patients. Libraries were prepared by immunoSEQ multiplex PCR; TCRdb keeps only in-frame clonotypes and omits some of them. This sample has 200,000 or so clones, with about 94% found just once. Sequencing used blood. These receptors originate from a man aged 50-60 years in good health.

The CDR3, as DNA: TGTGCCAGCAGCGTTTCTAGCGGAACAGATACGCAGTATTTT. Residues: CASSVSSGTDTQYF. This chain joins TRBV9 and TRBJ2-3; 7 nucleotides agree with TRBD2. Trimming cost V 2 bases and J 3 bases; bases outside gene matches: 3. This CDR3 spans 14 amino acids. The germline CDR1 and CDR2 sequences are SGDLS and YYNGEE.

The rearrangement joins TRBV30 to TRBJ1-5; TRBD1 matches 8 bases. V lost 4 bases to trimming and J lost 3 bases; unmatched junction nucleotides: 5. The germline gives CDR1 GTSNPN, CDR2 SVGIG (reference sequence). This CDR3 is built from 14 residues. CDR3: CAWNPTGVNQPQHF. In nucleotides, the CDR3 is TGTGCCTGGAACCCGACAGGGGTCAATCAGCCCCAGCATTTT.

The chain recombines TRBV9 with TRBJ2-6; D perhaps matches TRBD1 (5 bases). Trimming left V 3 bases short and J 1 base short, with 11 bases between. The CDR3 is 16 residues long. CDR1 is SGDLS, CDR2 YYNGEE, per germline. CDR3 region: CASSATAGSGANVLTF. CDR3 coding DNA: TGTGCCAGCAGCGCCACCGCAGGGTCTGGGGCCAACGTCCTGACTTTC.

V and J are TRBV2 and TRBJ1-5; TRBD1 matches 8 bases. Trimming cost V 5 bases and J 5 bases; bases outside gene matches: 14. Germline CDR1 and CDR2: SNHLY and FYNNEI. The CDR3 has 17 residues. CDR3 DNA: TGTGCCAGCAGTACACTAGGACAGGGCGGGGGATATCAGCCCCAGCATTTT. This sequence encodes CASSTLGQGGGYQPQHF.

The chain is built from TRBV30 and TRBJ2-3; 7 bases are a match to TRBD2. Unmatched junction bases numbered 4, after V lost 8 bases and J lost 2 bases. The CDR3 length is 12 residues. The germline CDR1 and CDR2 sequences are GTSNPN and SVGIG (reference sequence). In DNA, the CDR3 is TGTGCCGGAAGCGGGGACACAGATACGCAGTATTTT. This codes for CAGSGDTDTQYF. The full variable domain, with the rest looked up from reference TRBV30 and TRBJ2-3, is SQTIHQWPATLVQPVGSPLSLECTVEGTSNPNLYWYRQAAGRGLQLLFYSVGIGQISSEVPQNLSASRPQDRQFILSSKKLLLSDSGFYLCAGSGDTDTQYFGPGTRLTVL.

The rearrangement links TRBV4-1 to TRBJ2-2; TRBD2 matches 8 bases. The CDR3 extends over 14 amino acids. Germline V CDR1 and CDR2: MGHRA, YSYEKL. J gave up 6 bases and V 1 base, and 1 base lay outside the gene matches. The CDR3, as DNA: TGCGCCAGCAGCCAAGGACTAGCGCCCGGGGAGCTGTTTTTT. Residues: CASSQGLAPGELFF.

The genes are TRBV6-6 and TRBJ2-1; D gene unclear. Trimming removed 0 bases from V and 7 bases from J, with 7 bases in between. CDR3 size: 13 residues. CDR1 and CDR2 from the germline V gene are MNHNY and SVGAGI (reference sequence). In DNA form, the CDR3 reads TGTGCCAGCAGTTACTCAGGGTGGAATGAGCAGTTCTTC. Translation gives CASSYSGWNEQFF.

The gene calls are TRBV7-8 and TRBJ2-7, with D perhaps TRBD1 (5 bases). V was trimmed by 4 bases and J by 2 bases, leaving 12 bases between them. Germline V gives CDR1 SGHVS, CDR2 FQNEAQ. The CDR3 loop spans 14 amino acids. The CDR3 is CASSSQGIPYEQYV. In nucleotides, the CDR3 is TGTGCCAGCAGCTCCCAGGGAATCCCCTACGAGCAGTACGTC.

The chain carries TRBV28 and TRBJ2-7; tentative D call: TRBD2 (5 bases). Germline lookup yields CDR1 MDHEN and CDR2 SYDVKM. The CDR3 sequence is 13 residues long. The V gene lost 6 bases and the J gene lost 3 bases, with 12 bases spanning the gap. The CDR3 DNA reads as TGTGCCAGCAGCTGGGGAGTATTCTACGAGCAGTACTTC. It translates to CASSWGVFYEQYF.

A few counts support this clone. Other nucleotide sequences from this sample produce the same CDR3. The chain employs TRBV6-5 and TRBJ1-1, with D possibly TRBD1 on 5 matching bases. Trimming shortened V by 6 bases and J by 0 bases, and 11 bases separated the two germline ends. The CDR3 covers 14 residues. Per the germline V gene, CDR1 is MNHEY and CDR2 is SVGAGI. The CDR3 sequence: CASSRQIMNTEAFF. DNA of the CDR3: TGTGCCAGCAGCAGACAGATCATGAACACTGAAGCTTTCTTT.

The CDR3 DNA is TGTGCCAGCAGTGACGGACAGTTAGGGGAGACCCAGTACTTC. Translation gives CASSDGQLGETQYF. This rearrangement joins TRBV2 to TRBJ2-5, with D maybe TRBD1 (6 bases). Trimming removed 3 bases from V and 5 bases from J, with 13 bases in between. Per the germline V gene, CDR1 is SNHLY and CDR2 is FYNNEI. There are 14 residues in the CDR3.

The rearrangement links TRBV23-1 to TRBJ1-1; D gene unclear. TRBV23-1 is identified as an open reading frame with a role that is uncertain. With 1 base removed from V and 4 bases from J, the gap between germline ends came to 10 bases. This CDR3 spans 14 amino acids. The CDR3 protein is CASSQFGVCTEAFF. Here the CDR3 DNA reads TGCGCCAGCAGTCAATTCGGGGTGTGCACTGAAGCTTTCTTT.